This T cell receptor beta chain appears in the sequencing data of a study of cytomegalovirus exposure and HLA in healthy donors. From germline, CDR1 is SQVTM and CDR2 ANQGSEA. V lost 1 base to trimming and J lost 3 bases, with 12 bases between them. The CDR3 runs 15 residues. The table lists this clone with a few counts. A multiplex PCR was run with 60 Vbeta primers and 13 Jbeta primers. Clones were read by immunoSEQ multiplex PCR, and TCRdb kept only the in-frame ones, dropping some. The sample has approximately 130,000 clones, about 10% seen once. The origin of this receptor is a woman between 40 and 50 years old in good health and CMV-seropositive. Sequenced: PBMCs. The chain joins TRBV29-1 to TRBJ2-2, with D possibly being TRBD1 (7 bases). This CDR3 reads CSVEGIRGDTGELFF. The DNA for the CDR3 is TGCAGCGTTGAAGGCATCAGGGGGGACACCGGGGAGCTGTTTTTT.